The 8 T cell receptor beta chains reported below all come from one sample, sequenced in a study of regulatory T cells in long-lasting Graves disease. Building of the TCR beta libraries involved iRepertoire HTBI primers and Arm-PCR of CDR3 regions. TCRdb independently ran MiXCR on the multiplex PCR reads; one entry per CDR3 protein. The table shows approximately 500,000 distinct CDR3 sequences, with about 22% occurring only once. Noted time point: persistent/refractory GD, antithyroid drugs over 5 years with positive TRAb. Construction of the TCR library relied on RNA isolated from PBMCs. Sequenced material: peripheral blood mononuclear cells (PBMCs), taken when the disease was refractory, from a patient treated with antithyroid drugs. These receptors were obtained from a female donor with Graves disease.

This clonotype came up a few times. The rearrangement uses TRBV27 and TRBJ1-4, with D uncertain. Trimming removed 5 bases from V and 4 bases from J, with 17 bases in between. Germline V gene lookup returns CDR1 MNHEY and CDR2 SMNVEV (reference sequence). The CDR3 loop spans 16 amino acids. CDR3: CASSPLGPASNEKLFF. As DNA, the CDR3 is TGTGCCAGCAGTCCTCTAGGCCCTGCGAGTAATGAAAAACTGTTTTTT. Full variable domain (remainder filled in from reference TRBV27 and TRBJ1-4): EAQVTQNPRYLITVTGKKLTVTCSQNMNHEYMSWYRQDPGLGLRQIYYSMNVEVTDKGDVPEGYKVSRKEKRNFPLILESPSPNQTSLYFCASSPLGPASNEKLFFGSGTQLSVL.

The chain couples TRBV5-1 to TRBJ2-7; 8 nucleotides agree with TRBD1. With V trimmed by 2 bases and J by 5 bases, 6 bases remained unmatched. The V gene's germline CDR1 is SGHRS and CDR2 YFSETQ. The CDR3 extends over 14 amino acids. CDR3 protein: CASSLGQGDDEQYF. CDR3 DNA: TGCGCCAGCAGCTTAGGACAGGGTGACGACGAGCAGTACTTC.

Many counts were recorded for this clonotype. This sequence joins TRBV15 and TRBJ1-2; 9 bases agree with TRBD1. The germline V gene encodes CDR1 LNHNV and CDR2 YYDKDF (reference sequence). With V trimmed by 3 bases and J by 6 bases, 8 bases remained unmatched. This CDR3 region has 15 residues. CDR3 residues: CATSSGTGTGNGYTF. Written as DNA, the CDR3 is TGTGCCACCAGCAGCGGAACCGGGACAGGGAATGGCTACACCTTC.

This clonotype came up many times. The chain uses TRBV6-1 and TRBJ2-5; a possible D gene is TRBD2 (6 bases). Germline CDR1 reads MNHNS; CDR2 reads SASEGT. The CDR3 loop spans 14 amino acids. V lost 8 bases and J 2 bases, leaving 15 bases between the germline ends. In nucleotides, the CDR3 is TGTGCCAGCGCTACGTTGGGACTGCAAGAGACCCAGTACTTC. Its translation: CASATLGLQETQYF.

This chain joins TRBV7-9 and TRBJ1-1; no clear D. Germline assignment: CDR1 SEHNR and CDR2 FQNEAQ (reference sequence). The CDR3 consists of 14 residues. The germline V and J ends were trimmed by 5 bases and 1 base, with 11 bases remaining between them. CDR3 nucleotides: TGTGCCAGCAGCCGCCAGACTCAGAACACTGAAGCTTTCTTT. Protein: CASSRQTQNTEAFF. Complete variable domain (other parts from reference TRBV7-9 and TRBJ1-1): DTGVSQNPRHKITKRGQNVTFRCDPISEHNRLYWYRQTLGQGPEFLTYFQNEAQLEKSRLLSDRFSAERPKGSFSTLEIQRTEQGDSAMYLCASSRQTQNTEAFFGQGTRLTVV.

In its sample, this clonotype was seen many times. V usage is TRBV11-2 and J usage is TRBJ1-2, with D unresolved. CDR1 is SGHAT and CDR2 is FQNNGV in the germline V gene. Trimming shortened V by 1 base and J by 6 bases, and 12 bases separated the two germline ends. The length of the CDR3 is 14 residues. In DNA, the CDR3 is TGTGCCAGCAGCTTAGTAACCGGAATTGATGGCTACACCTTC. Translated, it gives CASSLVTGIDGYTF.

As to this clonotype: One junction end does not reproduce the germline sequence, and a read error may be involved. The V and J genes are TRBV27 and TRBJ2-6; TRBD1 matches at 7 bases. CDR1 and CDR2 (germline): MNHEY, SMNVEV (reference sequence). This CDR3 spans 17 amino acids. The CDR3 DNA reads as TGTGCCAGCAAGACGACAGGGACATTCTCTGGGGCCAACGTCCCGACTTTC. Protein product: CASKTTGTFSGANVPTF. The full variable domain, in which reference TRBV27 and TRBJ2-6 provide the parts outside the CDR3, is EAQVTQNPRYLITVTGKKLTVTCSQNMNHEYMSWYRQDPGLGLRQIYYSMNVEVTDKGDVPEGYKVSRKEKRNFPLILESPSPNQTSLYFCASKTTGTFSGANVPTFGAGSRLTVL.

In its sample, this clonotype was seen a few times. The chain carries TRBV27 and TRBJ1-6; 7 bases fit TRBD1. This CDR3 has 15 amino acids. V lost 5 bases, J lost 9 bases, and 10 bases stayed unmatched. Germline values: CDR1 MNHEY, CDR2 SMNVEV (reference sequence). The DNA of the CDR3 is TGTGCCAGCAGTCCTCGAGGGGGCTTAGGTTCACCCCTCCACTTT. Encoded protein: CASSPRGGLGSPLHF.